In this sample, the clone carrying this T cell receptor (beta chain) turned up many times. The antigen is undetermined. The data stem from a study of regulatory T cells in long-lasting Graves disease. Overall study: It was over 5 years of antithyroid drugs, with positive TSH receptor antibodies, that meant persistent Graves' disease. Study observations and caveats: Accuracy was possibly reduced by small sample size.

The V and J ends lost 4 bases and 2 bases, in that order; junction bases with no gene match: 15. CDR3 length equals 17 residues. From germline, CDR1 is DFQATT and CDR2 SNEGSKA (reference sequence). The time point was: persistent/refractory GD, antithyroid drugs over 5 years with positive TRAb. With RNA extracted from PBMCs as input, the TCR library was made. Library construction for TCR beta used iRepertoire HTBI primers and Arm-PCR of CDR3 regions. MiXCR was run by TCRdb on the multiplex PCR reads, yielding one entry per CDR3 protein. The table lists approximately 350,000 distinct CDR3 sequences, roughly 25% of them singletons.

The clonotype was recovered from a middle-aged woman with Graves disease. The specimen comprised peripheral blood mononuclear cells (PBMCs), sampled when the disease was refractory, from a patient treated with antithyroid drugs. The V call is TRBV20-1, the J call TRBJ2-5, with 8 bases fitting TRBD1. The CDR3 DNA reads as TGCAGTGCTATTCGGACAGGGTGGAGGTTCCTTCAAGAGACCCAGTACTTC. Its translation is CSAIRTGWRFLQETQYF.